This TCR beta chain stems from a study of Tregs in tolerant kidney transplant recipients. Generated by immunoSEQ multiplex PCR, the TCRdb table keeps only in-frame clones and is missing some. The data show more than 70,000 clones, roughly nine tenths seen once. The count of this clone is one. Mixed chimerism was transient after nonmyeloablative marrow transplants from related graft donors. Looked up from germline, CDR1 is LGHNA and CDR2 is YNFKEQ. Trimming cost V 0 bases and J 6 bases, with 18 bases left between them. The CDR3 length is 18 residues. The source of this sequence is a human patient who received a combined kidney and bone marrow transplant. Some T cells may originate from the graft donor. Sequences were derived from CD4+ T cells from blood (PBMCs), sampled 24 months after the transplant. The V call is TRBV4-2, the J call TRBJ2-6, with D possibly matching TRBD2 (6 bases). CDR3 in amino acids: CASSQDFGAGSKANVLTF. Here the CDR3 DNA reads TGTGCCAGCAGCCAAGATTTCGGGGCGGGGAGTAAGGCCAACGTCCTGACTTTC.